This T cell receptor (beta chain) stems from a study of T-cell memory formation after mild COVID-19. TCRdb re-called the 5' RACE reads through MiXCR, storing one row per CDR3 protein. This table has roughly 450,000 distinct CDR3 sequences, around a sixth appearing once. V lost 3 bases and J lost 7, with 15 bases in between. The CDR3 runs 14 residues. The germline V gene encodes CDR1 SQVTM and CDR2 ANQGSEA. Study-level points and caveats: Contracting CD4+ clones sat mainly in CM and EM; CD8+ in EMRA. Prior to infection, memory already included some responding clones, suggesting cross-reactive memory joined. Later expanders leaned CD4+, whereas clones that contracted between day 15 and 85 were balanced CD4/CD8. There was no confirmation that second-wave clones peaking on day 37 were SARS-CoV-2 specific.

On this clonotype: Antigen specificity is unknown.

V gene TRBV29-1 combines with J gene TRBJ2-2, with D tentatively TRBD2 (5 bases). This sequence originates from an adult woman who had mild COVID-19 (a few samples of this study predate the infection). Cell type and time point are not known. Sequencing was performed on PBMCs or a T cell subset sorted from them (not recorded which). The CDR3 nucleotides are TGCAGCGTTGAGGGTTTCGGGGATCACGGGGAGCTGTTTTTT. It specifies CSVEGFGDHGELFF.